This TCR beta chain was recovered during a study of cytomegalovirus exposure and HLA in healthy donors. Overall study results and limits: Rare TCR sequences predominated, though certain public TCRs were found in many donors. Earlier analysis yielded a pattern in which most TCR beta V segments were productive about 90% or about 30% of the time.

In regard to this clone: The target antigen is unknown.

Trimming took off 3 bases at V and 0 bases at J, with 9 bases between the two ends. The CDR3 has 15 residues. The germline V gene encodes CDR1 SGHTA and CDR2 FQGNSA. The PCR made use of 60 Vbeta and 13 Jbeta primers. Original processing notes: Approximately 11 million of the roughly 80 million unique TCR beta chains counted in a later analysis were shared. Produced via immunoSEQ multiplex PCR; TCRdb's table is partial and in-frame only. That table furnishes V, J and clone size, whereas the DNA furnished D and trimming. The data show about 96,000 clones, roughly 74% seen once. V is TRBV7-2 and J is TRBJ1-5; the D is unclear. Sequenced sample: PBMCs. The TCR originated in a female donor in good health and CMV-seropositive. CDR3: CASSFQWSSNQPQHF. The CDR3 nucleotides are TGTGCCAGCAGCTTCCAGTGGAGTAGCAATCAGCCCCAGCATTTT. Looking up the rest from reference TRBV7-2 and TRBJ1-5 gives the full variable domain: GAGVSQSPSNKVTEKGKDVELRCDPISGHTALYWYRQSLGQGLEFLIYFQGNSAPDKSGLPSDRFSAERTGGSVSTLTIQRTQQEDSAVYLCASSFQWSSNQPQHFGDGTRLSIL.